Listed below are T cell receptor beta chains from one sample, sequenced in a study of Tregs in tolerant kidney transplant recipients. Sequencing was performed with immunoSEQ multiplex PCR; in TCRdb, only in-frame clones are kept and a portion is missing. The repertoire has under 100,000 clones, about 92% of them found once; the top ten carry roughly 4.3%. Material: CD8+ T cells from blood. These receptors were collected from a human donor in good health. Each CDR3 is given with its conserved first and last residue.

TRBV12-5 18 CASGLVLTTESVYTEAFF
TRBV13 12 CASSSLTAEAFF
TRBV10-3 14 CAISMAASTDTQYF
TRBV7-9 12 CASSSEGQGYTF
TRBV2 12 CASTEFAETQYF
TRBV19 15 CASSTGTSGFYEQYF
TRBV4-2 14 CASSLEPGTYEQYF
TRBV11-3 15 CASSFGTGETYEQYF
TRBV12-5 15 CASGLGQGRHTEAFF
TRBV2 13 CASVSGGRSVEYF
TRBV25-1 11 CASGRGDTQYF
TRBV2 15 CASNPGQGGNYGYTF
TRBV25-1 17 CASSESWGVAGHNEQFF
TRBV19 14 CASSPDLFNSPLHF
TRBV9 17 CASSVVAGDPSTDTQYF
TRBV7-9 13 CASSLGGTGEAFF
TRBV19 15 CASSIWTSGANEQFF
TRBV27 16 CASSVSSGVVPYEQYF
TRBV10-1 13 CASSPGGSYEQYF
TRBV7-9 17 CASSSGLAGGSYNEQFF
TRBV7-9 14 CASSRSGSTDTQYF
TRBV9 12 CASSDFLETQYF
TRBV5-4 16 CASSPRTGGIYNEQFF
TRBV18 11 CASSPGDEQFF
TRBV7-9 16 CASSFRSGGISHEQYF
TRBV18 17 CASSYDPWDRGNNEQFF